This T cell receptor beta chain was obtained from a study of T cell changes during pregnancy in multiple sclerosis. The CDR3 is 17 residues long. Per germline, CDR1 SGHVS and CDR2 FQNEAQ. V was clipped by 5 bases and J by 2 bases, with 20 bases between them. The protocol was immunoSEQ multiplex PCR, while the TCRdb copy is restricted to in-frame clones and leaves out a portion. The sample holds tens of thousands of clones, around 94% seen once. The V gene is TRBV7-8, the J gene TRBJ2-3; perhaps TRBD2 as D (5 bases). This material consisted of peripheral blood, taken in the third trimester of pregnancy. The sequence derives from a female donor with multiple sclerosis, enrolled in a pregnancy study. The CDR3 reads CASSDGVLVGNTDTQYF. DNA of the CDR3: TGTGCCAGCAGCGACGGAGTACTAGTAGGGAACACAGATACGCAGTATTTT.